This T cell receptor (beta chain) was recorded in a study of blood T cell repertoires in COVID-19. Study overall: The origin of the acute and convalescent COVID-19 samples was the United States, Italy and Spain.

Profiled with immunoSEQ multiplex PCR; TCRdb holds only in-frame clones, not every one. The table has about 530,000 clones, approximately 88% seen once; the top ten hold less than 9%. From germline, CDR1 is LNHNV and CDR2 YYDKDF (reference sequence). V gave up 2 bases and J gave up 6 bases; unmatched junction bases: 6. This CDR3 contains 15 residues. The clonotype comes from a woman between 50 and 59 years old with COVID-19, enrolled during active disease. This sequence joins TRBV15 and TRBJ2-2; TRBD2 agrees at 7 bases. Sequencing was done on a sample of peripheral blood. CDR3 region: CATSRTQGGSGELFF. In nucleotides, the CDR3 is TGTGCCACCAGCAGAACCCAGGGAGGGTCCGGGGAGCTGTTTTTT.